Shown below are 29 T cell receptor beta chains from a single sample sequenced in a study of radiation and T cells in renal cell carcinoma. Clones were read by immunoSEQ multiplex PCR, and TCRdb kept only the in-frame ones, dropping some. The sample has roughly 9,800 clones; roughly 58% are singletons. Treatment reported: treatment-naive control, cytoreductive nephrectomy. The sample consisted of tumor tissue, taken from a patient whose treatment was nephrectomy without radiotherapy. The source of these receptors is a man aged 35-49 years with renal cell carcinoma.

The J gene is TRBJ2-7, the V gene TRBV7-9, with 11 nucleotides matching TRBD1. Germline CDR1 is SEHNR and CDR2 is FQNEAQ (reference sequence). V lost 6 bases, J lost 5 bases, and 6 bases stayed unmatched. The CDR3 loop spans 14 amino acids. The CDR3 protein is CASRPGTGGNEQYF. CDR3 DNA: TGTGCCAGCAGACCCGGGACAGGGGGAAACGAGCAGTACTTC.

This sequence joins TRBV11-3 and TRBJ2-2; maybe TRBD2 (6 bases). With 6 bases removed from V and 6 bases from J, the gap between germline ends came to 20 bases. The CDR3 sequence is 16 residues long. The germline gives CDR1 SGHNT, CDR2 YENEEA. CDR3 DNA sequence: TGTGCCAGCAGTCTATTAGCGGACACAACGGCCGGGGAGCTGTTTTTT. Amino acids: CASSLLADTTAGELFF.

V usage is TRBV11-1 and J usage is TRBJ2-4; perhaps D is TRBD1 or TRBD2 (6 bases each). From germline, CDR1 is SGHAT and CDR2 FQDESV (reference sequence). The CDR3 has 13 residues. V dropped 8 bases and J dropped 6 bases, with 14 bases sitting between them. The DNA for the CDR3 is TGTGCCAGCCGTGGGGGGCTAGGAAACATTCAGTACTTC. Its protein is CASRGGLGNIQYF.

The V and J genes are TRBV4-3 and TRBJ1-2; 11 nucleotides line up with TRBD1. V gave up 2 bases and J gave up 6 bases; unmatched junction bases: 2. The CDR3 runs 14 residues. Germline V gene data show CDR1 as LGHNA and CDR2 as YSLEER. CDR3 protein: CASSQSGQGDGYTF. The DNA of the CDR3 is TGCGCCAGCAGCCAATCGGGACAGGGGGATGGCTACACCTTC.

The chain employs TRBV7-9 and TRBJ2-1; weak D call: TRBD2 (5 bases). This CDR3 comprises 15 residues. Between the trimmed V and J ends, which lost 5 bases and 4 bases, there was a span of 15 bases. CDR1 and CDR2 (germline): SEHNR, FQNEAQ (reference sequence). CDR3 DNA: TGTGCCAGCAGCCCTGCAGCGGATGGGTACAATGAGCAGTTCTTC. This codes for CASSPAADGYNEQFF.

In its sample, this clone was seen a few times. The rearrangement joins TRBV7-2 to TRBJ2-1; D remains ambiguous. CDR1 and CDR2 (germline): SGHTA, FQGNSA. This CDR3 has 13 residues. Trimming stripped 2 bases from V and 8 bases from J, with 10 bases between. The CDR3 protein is CASSLRWVDEQFF. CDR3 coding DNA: TGTGCCAGCAGCTTAAGATGGGTCGATGAGCAGTTCTTC. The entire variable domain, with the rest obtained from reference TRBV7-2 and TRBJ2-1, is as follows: GAGVSQSPSNKVTEKGKDVELRCDPISGHTALYWYRQSLGQGLEFLIYFQGNSAPDKSGLPSDRFSAERTGGSVSTLTIQRTQQEDSAVYLCASSLRWVDEQFFGPGTRLTVL.

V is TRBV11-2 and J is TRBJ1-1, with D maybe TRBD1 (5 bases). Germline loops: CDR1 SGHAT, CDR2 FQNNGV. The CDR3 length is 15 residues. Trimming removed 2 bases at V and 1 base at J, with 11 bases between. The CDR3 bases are TGTGCCAGCAGCTTACGGTCCCAGGGGAACACTGAAGCTTTCTTT. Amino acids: CASSLRSQGNTEAFF.

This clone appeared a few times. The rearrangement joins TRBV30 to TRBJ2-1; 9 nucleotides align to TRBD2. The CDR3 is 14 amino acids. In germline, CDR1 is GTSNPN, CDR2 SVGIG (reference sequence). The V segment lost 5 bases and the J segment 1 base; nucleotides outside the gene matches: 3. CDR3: CAWSLAGSYNEQFF. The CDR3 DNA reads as TGTGCCTGGTCACTAGCGGGTTCCTACAATGAGCAGTTCTTC.

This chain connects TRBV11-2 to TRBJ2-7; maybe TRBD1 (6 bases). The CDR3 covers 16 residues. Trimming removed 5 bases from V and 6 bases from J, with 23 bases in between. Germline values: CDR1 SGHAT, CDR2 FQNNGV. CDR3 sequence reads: CASSPPGQKFIGEQYF. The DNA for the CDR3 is TGTGCCAGCAGCCCCCCGGGACAAAAGTTCATAGGCGAGCAGTACTTC.

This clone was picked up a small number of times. The CDR3 protein is CASSLGGQSRGGYTF. DNA of the CDR3: TGTGCCAGCAGCTTAGGGGGACAGAGCAGGGGTGGCTACACCTTC. This chain joins TRBV7-9 and TRBJ1-2; 7 nucleotides agree with TRBD1. Germline CDR1 SEHNR, CDR2 FQNEAQ (reference sequence). V dropped 1 base and J dropped 7; count of bases not matched to a gene: 9. The CDR3 length is 15 residues.

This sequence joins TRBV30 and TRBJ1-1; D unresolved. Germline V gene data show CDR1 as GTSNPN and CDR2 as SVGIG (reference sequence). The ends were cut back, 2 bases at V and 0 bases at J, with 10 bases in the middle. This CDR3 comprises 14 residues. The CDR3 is CAWSPMTLNTEAFF. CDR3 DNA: TGTGCCTGGAGTCCTATGACGTTGAACACTGAAGCTTTCTTT. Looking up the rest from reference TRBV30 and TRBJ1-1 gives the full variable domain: SQTIHQWPATLVQPVGSPLSLECTVEGTSNPNLYWYRQAAGRGLQLLFYSVGIGQISSEVPQNLSASRPQDRQFILSSKKLLLSDSGFYLCAWSPMTLNTEAFFGQGTRLTVV.

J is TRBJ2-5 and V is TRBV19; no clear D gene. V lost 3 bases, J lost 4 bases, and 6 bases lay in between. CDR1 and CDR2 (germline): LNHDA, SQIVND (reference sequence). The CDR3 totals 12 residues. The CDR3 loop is CASSIFGETQYF. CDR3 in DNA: TGTGCCAGTAGTATCTTCGGAGAGACCCAGTACTTC. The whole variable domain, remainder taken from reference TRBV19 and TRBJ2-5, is DGGITQSPKYLFRKEGQNVTLSCEQNLNHDAMYWYRQDPGQGLRLIYYSQIVNDFQKGDIAEGYSVSREKKESFPLTVTSAQKNPTAFYLCASSIFGETQYFGPGTRLLVL.

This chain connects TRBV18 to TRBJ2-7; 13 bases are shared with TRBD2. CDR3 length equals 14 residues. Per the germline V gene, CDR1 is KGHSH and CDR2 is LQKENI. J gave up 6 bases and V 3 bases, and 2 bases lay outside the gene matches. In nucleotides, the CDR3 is TGTGCCAGCTCACCTCGGACTAGCGGGAGCGAGCAGTACGTC. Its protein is CASSPRTSGSEQYV.

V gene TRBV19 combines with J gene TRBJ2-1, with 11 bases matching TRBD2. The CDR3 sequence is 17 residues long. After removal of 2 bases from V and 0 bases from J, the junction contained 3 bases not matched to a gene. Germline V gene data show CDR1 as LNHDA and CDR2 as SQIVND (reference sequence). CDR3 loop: CASSIRGLAASYNEQFF. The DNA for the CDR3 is TGTGCCAGTAGTATAAGGGGACTAGCGGCCTCCTACAATGAGCAGTTCTTC.

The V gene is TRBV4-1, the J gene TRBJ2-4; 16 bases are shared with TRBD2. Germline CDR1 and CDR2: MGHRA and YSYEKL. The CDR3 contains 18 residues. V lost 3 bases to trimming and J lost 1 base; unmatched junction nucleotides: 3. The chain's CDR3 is CASSQGLAGGRAKNIQYF. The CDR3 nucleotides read TGCGCCAGCAGCCAGGGACTAGCGGGAGGGCGTGCCAAAAACATTCAGTACTTC.

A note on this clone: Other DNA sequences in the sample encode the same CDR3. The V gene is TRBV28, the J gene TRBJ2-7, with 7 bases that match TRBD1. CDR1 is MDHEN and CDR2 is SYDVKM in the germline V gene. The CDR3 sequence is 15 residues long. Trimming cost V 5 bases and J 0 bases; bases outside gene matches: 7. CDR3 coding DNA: TGTGCCAGCAGTGTGAACCGGGACAGCTCCTACGAGCAGTACTTC. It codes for CASSVNRDSSYEQYF.

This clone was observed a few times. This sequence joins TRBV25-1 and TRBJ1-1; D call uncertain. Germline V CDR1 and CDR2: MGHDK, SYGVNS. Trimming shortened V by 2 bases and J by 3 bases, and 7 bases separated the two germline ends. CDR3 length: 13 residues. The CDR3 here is CASSETEYTEAFF. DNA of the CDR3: TGTGCCAGCAGTGAAACGGAGTACACTGAAGCTTTCTTT.

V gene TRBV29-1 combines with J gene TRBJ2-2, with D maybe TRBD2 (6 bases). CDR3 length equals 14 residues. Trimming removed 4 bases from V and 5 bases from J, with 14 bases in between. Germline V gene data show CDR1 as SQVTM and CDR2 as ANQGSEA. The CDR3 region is CSVGFGSVTGELFF. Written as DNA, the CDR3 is TGCAGCGTTGGGTTCGGGAGTGTAACCGGGGAGCTGTTTTTT.

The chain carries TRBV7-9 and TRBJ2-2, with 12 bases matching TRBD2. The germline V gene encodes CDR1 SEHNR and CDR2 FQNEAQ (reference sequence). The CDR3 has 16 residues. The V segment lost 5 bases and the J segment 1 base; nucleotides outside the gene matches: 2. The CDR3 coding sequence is TGTGCCAGCAGCAAACTAGCGGGAGGGAACACCGGGGAGCTGTTTTTT. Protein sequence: CASSKLAGGNTGELFF.

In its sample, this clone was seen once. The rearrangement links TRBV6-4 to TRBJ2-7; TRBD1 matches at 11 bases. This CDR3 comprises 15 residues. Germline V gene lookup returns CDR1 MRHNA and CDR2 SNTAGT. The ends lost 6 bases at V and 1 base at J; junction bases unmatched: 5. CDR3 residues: CASSWTGGKSYEQYF. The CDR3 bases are TGTGCCAGCAGCTGGACAGGGGGCAAGTCCTACGAGCAGTACTTC.

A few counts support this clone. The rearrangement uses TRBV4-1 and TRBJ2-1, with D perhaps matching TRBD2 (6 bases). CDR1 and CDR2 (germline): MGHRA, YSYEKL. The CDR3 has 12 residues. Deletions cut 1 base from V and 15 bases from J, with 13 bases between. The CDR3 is CASSQAGGARFF. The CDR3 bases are TGCGCCAGCAGCCAAGCTGGCGGGGCTCGGTTCTTC.

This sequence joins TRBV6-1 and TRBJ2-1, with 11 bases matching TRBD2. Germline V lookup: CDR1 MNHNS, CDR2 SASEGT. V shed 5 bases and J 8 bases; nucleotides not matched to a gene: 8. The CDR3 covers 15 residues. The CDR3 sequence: CASSLTSGNVDEQFF. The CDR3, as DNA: TGTGCCAGCAGTTTGACTAGCGGGAACGTCGATGAGCAGTTCTTC.

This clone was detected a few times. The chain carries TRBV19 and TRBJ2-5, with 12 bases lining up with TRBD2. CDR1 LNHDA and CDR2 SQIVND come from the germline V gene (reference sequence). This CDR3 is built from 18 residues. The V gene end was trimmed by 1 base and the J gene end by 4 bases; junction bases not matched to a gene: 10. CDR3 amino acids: CASSIVTSGRSRGETQYF. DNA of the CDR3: TGTGCCAGTAGTATAGTAACTAGCGGGAGGTCCCGGGGAGAGACCCAGTACTTC.

CDR3 in DNA: TGTGCCAGCAGCCCGGACAGGGTGTCACCCCTCCACTTT. Translated: CASSPDRVSPLHF. This chain connects TRBV5-4 to TRBJ1-6, with TRBD1 identical over 8 bases. The germline V gene has CDR1 SGHNT and CDR2 YYREEE (reference sequence). CDR3 length: 13 residues. Unmatched junction bases numbered 4, after V lost 4 bases and J lost 10 bases. Supplemented by reference TRBV5-4 and TRBJ1-6, the full variable domain reads ETGVTQSPTHLIKTRGQQVTLRCSSQSGHNTVSWYQQALGQGPQFIFQYYREEENGRGNFPPRFSGLQFPNYSSELNVNALELDDSALYLCASSPDRVSPLHFGNGTRLTVT.

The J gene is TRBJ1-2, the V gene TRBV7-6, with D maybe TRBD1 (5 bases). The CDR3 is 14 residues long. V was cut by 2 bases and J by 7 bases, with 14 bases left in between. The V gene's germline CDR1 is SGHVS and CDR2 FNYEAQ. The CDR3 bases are TGTGCCAGCAGCTTAAACGAGGGGCAGGGTGGCTACACCTTC. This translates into CASSLNEGQGGYTF. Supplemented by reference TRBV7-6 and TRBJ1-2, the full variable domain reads GAGVSQSPRYKVTKRGQDVALRCDPISGHVSLYWYRQALGQGPEFLTYFNYEAQQDKSGLPNDRFSAERPEGSISTLTIQRTEQRDSAMYRCASSLNEGQGGYTFGSGTRLTVV.

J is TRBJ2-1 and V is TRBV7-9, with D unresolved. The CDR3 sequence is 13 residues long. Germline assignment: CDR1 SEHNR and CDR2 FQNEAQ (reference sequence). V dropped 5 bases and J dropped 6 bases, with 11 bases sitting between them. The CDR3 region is CASSKNRGNEQFF. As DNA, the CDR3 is TGTGCCAGCAGCAAGAACCGAGGCAATGAGCAGTTCTTC.

The CDR3 region is CASSSGPRLSYTF. The CDR3 coding sequence is TGTGCCAGCAGCTCGGGACCGAGGCTAAGCTACACCTTC. V is TRBV5-5 and J is TRBJ1-2; a weak D match, TRBD1 (5 bases). The V and J ends lost 3 bases and 9 bases respectively, with 15 bases between them. The CDR3 length is 13 residues. CDR1 and CDR2 from the germline V gene are SGHKS and YYEKEE (reference sequence).

CDR3 protein: CSVGGTRNNEQFF. CDR3 DNA sequence: TGCAGCGTTGGTGGGACAAGAAACAATGAGCAGTTCTTC. The V call is TRBV29-1, the J call TRBJ2-1, with D possibly being TRBD1 (6 bases). This CDR3 is built from 13 residues. V was clipped by 4 bases and J by 5 bases, with 12 bases between them. Germline lookup yields CDR1 SQVTM and CDR2 ANQGSEA.

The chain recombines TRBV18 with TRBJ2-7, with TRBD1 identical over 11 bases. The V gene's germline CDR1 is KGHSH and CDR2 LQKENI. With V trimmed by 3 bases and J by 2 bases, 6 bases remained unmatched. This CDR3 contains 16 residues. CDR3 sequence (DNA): TGTGCCAGCTCACCCCGAGGACAGGGGGCAGCCTACGAGCAGTACTTC. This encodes CASSPRGQGAAYEQYF.